This passage covers 20 T cell receptor beta chains from one sample sequenced in a study of regulatory T cells in long-lasting Graves disease. Stated time point: newly diagnosed GD, antithyroid drugs for less than 3 months. The TCR library was made from RNA extracted from PBMCs. To make TCR beta libraries, researchers used iRepertoire HTBI primers and Arm-PCR of CDR3 regions. TCRdb ran MiXCR on the multiplex PCR reads and lists one entry per CDR3 protein. Of around 460,000 distinct CDR3 sequences detected, about 15% appear once; the ten largest clones hold around a sixth. The data were also submitted as part of a second study, on T cells in Graves' hyperthyroidism and ophthalmopathy.

This specimen was peripheral blood mononuclear cells (PBMCs), taken at new diagnosis, from a patient treated with antithyroid drugs. The receptors were gathered from a woman in her forties or fifties with Graves disease.

Many counts were recorded for this clonotype. The rearrangement links TRBV6-1 to TRBJ2-1; 9 bases are a match to TRBD1. V gave up 1 base and J gave up 6 bases; unmatched junction bases: 10. Germline V gene lookup returns CDR1 MNHNS and CDR2 SASEGT. This CDR3 spans 17 amino acids. CDR3 coding DNA: TGTGCCAGCAGTGAAGTCCCTGGGACAGGGCCAGGCAATGAGCAGTTCTTC. It codes for CASSEVPGTGPGNEQFF.

This clonotype was counted many times. V gene TRBV3-1 combines with J gene TRBJ1-1; perhaps TRBD1 as D (6 bases). Trimming took off 4 bases at V and 3 bases at J, with 18 bases between the two ends. This CDR3 is 16 amino acids long. CDR1 and CDR2 (germline): LGHDT, YNNKEL (reference sequence). This chain's CDR3 is CASSRTQTGDHTEAFF. In DNA form, the CDR3 reads TGTGCCAGCAGCCGAACTCAGACAGGCGATCACACTGAAGCTTTCTTT.

The chain has TRBV7-3 and TRBJ2-1, with 9 bases that match TRBD1. J was trimmed by 8 bases and V by 5 bases; bases with no gene match: 10. CDR1 is SGHTA, CDR2 FQGTGA, per germline. CDR3 length equals 15 residues. CDR3 DNA sequence: TGTGCCAGCAGCCCCCGGGACAGGGCCGAGGATGAGCAGTTCTTC. Translation gives CASSPRDRAEDEQFF.

There are a few counts of this clonotype. This CDR3 is missing its conserved last phenylalanine or tryptophan, likely due to a read error. The rearrangement joins TRBV20-1 to TRBJ2-5; 14 bases are shared with TRBD2. V gave up 2 bases and J gave up 4 bases; unmatched junction bases: 6. There are 16 residues in the CDR3. Germline CDR1 reads DFQATT; CDR2 reads SNEGSKA (reference sequence). The DNA for the CDR3 is TGCAGTGCTAGAAGACCGGGACTAGCGGGAGTAGAGACCCAGTACCTC. Encoded protein: CSARRPGLAGVETQYL.

The chain is built from TRBV19 and TRBJ2-3; D is unresolved. Trimming left V 3 bases short and J 3 bases short, with 7 bases between. The germline V gene has CDR1 LNHDA and CDR2 SQIVND (reference sequence). This CDR3 spans 13 amino acids. The DNA of the CDR3 is TGTGCCAGTAGTATGATGGGAACAGATACGCAGTATTTT. Its protein is CASSMMGTDTQYF. The variable domain in full, with the rest retrieved from reference TRBV19 and TRBJ2-3, is DGGITQSPKYLFRKEGQNVTLSCEQNLNHDAMYWYRQDPGQGLRLIYYSQIVNDFQKGDIAEGYSVSREKKESFPLTVTSAQKNPTAFYLCASSMMGTDTQYFGPGTRLTVL.

V and J are TRBV20-1 and TRBJ2-1, with 7 nucleotides matching TRBD2. CDR3 length: 13 residues. The junction had 4 bases not matched to a gene; V was cut back by 3 bases and J by 5 bases. Germline V gives CDR1 DFQATT, CDR2 SNEGSKA (reference sequence). The CDR3 protein is CSASGGLHNEQFF. CDR3 sequence (DNA): TGCAGTGCTAGTGGGGGACTACACAATGAGCAGTTCTTC.

The chain recombines TRBV4-1 with TRBJ1-4; the D gene is possibly TRBD1 (5 bases). V lost 4 bases to trimming and J lost 2 bases, with 8 bases between them. Looked up from germline, CDR1 is MGHRA and CDR2 is YSYEKL. This CDR3 region has 14 residues. The CDR3 nucleotides are TGCGCCAGCAGCCCCAGGGTTACTAATGAAAAACTGTTTTTT. Translation: CASSPRVTNEKLFF.

This clonotype was counted ten times or more. V is TRBV6-1 and J is TRBJ2-3; D could derive from TRBD1 or TRBD2 (6 bases each). The germline CDR1 and CDR2 sequences are MNHNS and SASEGT. CDR3 length: 17 amino acids. Trimming cost V 5 bases and J 4 bases, with 22 bases left between them. The CDR3 nucleotides are TGTGCCAGCAGTCCCACTCAAGCGGGCGAGGGGGCAGATACGCAGTATTTT. This codes for CASSPTQAGEGADTQYF.

This clonotype was observed at least ten times. The rearrangement joins TRBV5-1 to TRBJ2-3, with TRBD2 matching over 10 bases. This CDR3 is 18 amino acids long. V lost 2 bases and J lost 4; bases outside the gene matches: 13. From germline, CDR1 is SGHRS and CDR2 YFSETQ. In nucleotides, the CDR3 is TGCGCCAGCAGCTTCGAGGGACTAGCGAGCGGTAATGCAGATACGCAGTATTTT. It codes for CASSFEGLASGNADTQYF.

The CDR3 here is CASGGGSGIHSYEQYF. The DNA for the CDR3 is TGTGCCTCGGGGGGTGGATCGGGGATCCACTCCTACGAGCAGTACTTC. The gene calls are TRBV2 and TRBJ2-7; 7 bases fit TRBD2. V lost 11 bases and J lost 0; bases outside the gene matches: 16. This CDR3 has 16 amino acids. CDR1 SNHLY and CDR2 FYNNEI come from the germline V gene.

The table lists this clonotype with many counts. V usage is TRBV28 and J usage is TRBJ2-7; weak D call: TRBD2 (5 bases). Germline values: CDR1 MDHEN, CDR2 SYDVKM. With 4 bases removed from V and 0 bases from J, the gap between germline ends came to 10 bases. The CDR3 consists of 14 residues. This CDR3 reads CASSSTGSSYEQYF. The CDR3 coding sequence is TGTGCCAGCAGTTCGACGGGGAGCTCCTACGAGCAGTACTTC.

As for this clonotype: With a much larger clone just one base away, this may be a read error. The chain employs TRBV2 and TRBJ2-1, with no clear D. The CDR3 is 15 residues long. In germline, CDR1 is SNHLY, CDR2 FYNNEI. CDR3 loop: CASSEVTGVYNEQLF. As DNA, the CDR3 is TGTGCCAGCAGTGAAGTCACCGGAGTCTACAATGAGCAGCTCTTC.

This clonotype appeared many times. The chain joins TRBV28 to TRBJ1-4, with TRBD1 matching 7 bases. V lost 4 bases and J lost 2; bases outside the gene matches: 7. Germline-derived CDR1 and CDR2 are MDHEN and SYDVKM. The CDR3 has 16 amino acids. DNA of the CDR3: TGTGCCAGCAGTTCCCCAGGGGGTTCCACTAATGAAAAACTGTTTTTT. Its protein product is CASSSPGGSTNEKLFF.

The sample holds a few counts of this clonotype. The chain recombines TRBV9 with TRBJ2-2, with D perhaps matching TRBD2 (5 bases). The CDR3 is made up of 12 amino acids. V was pared by 3 bases and J by 6 bases, with 6 bases between. Per germline, CDR1 SGDLS and CDR2 YYNGEE. CDR3 DNA sequence: TGTGCCAGCAGCGGGGGAGCCGGGGAGCTGTTTTTT. It codes for CASSGGAGELFF.

This clonotype was picked up many times. This chain links TRBV6-2 or TRBV6-3 with TRBJ1-1; possible D gene TRBD1, 5 bases. The CDR3 has 16 amino acids. V lost 4 bases to trimming and J lost 3 bases, with 18 bases between them. The V gene's germline CDR1 is MNHEY and CDR2 SVGEGT. This chain's CDR3 is CASSFHPRGRDTEAFF. The CDR3 DNA reads as TGTGCCAGCAGTTTCCATCCCCGGGGGAGGGACACTGAAGCTTTCTTT.

This clonotype came up many times. The V and J genes are TRBV6-2 or TRBV6-3 and TRBJ2-3, with 10 bases fitting TRBD2. This CDR3 is 16 amino acids long. The germline gives CDR1 MNHEY, CDR2 SVGEGT. V lost 4 bases and J lost 1; bases outside the gene matches: 5. DNA of the CDR3: TGTGCCAGCAGTTCTGGACTAGCGGCCGGCACAGATACGCAGTATTTT. The encoded protein is CASSSGLAAGTDTQYF.

This chain links TRBV30 with TRBJ2-7; D possibly corresponds to TRBD1 (5 bases). This CDR3 has 15 residues. Trimming shortened V by 0 bases and J by 0 bases, and 12 bases separated the two germline ends. Germline-derived CDR1 and CDR2 are GTSNPN and SVGIG (reference sequence). CDR3 coding DNA: TGTGCCTGGAGTGTGGGGCAGGGAAGCTCCTACGAGCAGTACTTC. Its translation: CAWSVGQGSSYEQYF.

This clonotype came up many times. CDR3 nucleotide sequence: TGTGCCACCATGGGACGGCTCGGGACAGGTCAAGAGACCCAGTACTTC. Translating it yields CATMGRLGTGQETQYF. The chain joins TRBV28 to TRBJ2-5, with 8 bases fitting TRBD1. V shed 10 bases and J 2 bases; nucleotides not matched to a gene: 15. The CDR3 length is 16 residues. Germline loops: CDR1 MDHEN, CDR2 SYDVKM. The complete variable domain, with remaining parts taken from reference TRBV28 and TRBJ2-5, reads DVKVTQSSRYLVKRTGEKVFLECVQDMDHENMFWYRQDPGLGLRLIYFSYDVKMKEKGDIPEGYSVSREKKERFSLILESASTNQTSMYLCATMGRLGTGQETQYFGPGTRLLVL.

This clonotype was counted only a few times. The rearrangement uses TRBV7-6 and TRBJ2-1; no clear D. This CDR3 comprises 17 residues. V shed 1 base and J shed 0 bases, with 13 bases lying between them. Per the germline V gene, CDR1 is SGHVS and CDR2 is FNYEAQ. The CDR3 DNA reads TGTGCCAGCAGCTTAGTGAACAGCATCAGCTCCTACAATGAGCAGTTCTTC. Translating gives CASSLVNSISSYNEQFF.

This clonotype was counted many times. V gene TRBV7-2 combines with J gene TRBJ1-6; 10 nucleotides line up with TRBD1. The CDR3 is 15 residues long. The V gene's germline CDR1 is SGHTA and CDR2 FQGNSA. The ends lost 5 bases at V and 6 bases at J; junction bases unmatched: 4. The CDR3 loop is CASSKRDRGNSPLHF. Here the CDR3 DNA reads TGTGCCAGCAGCAAAAGGGACAGGGGTAATTCACCCCTCCACTTT.